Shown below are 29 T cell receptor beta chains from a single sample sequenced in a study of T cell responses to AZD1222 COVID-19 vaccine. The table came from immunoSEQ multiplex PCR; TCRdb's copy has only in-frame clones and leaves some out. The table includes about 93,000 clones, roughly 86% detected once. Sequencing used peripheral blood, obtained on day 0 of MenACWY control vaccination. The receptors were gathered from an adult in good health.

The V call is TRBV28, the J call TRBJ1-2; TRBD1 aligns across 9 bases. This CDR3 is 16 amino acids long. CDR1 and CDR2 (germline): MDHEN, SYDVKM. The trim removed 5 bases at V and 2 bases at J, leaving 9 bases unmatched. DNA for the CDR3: TGTGCCAGCAGTCAGCCCGTCGGACAGGGGAACTATGGCTACACCTTC. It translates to CASSQPVGQGNYGYTF.

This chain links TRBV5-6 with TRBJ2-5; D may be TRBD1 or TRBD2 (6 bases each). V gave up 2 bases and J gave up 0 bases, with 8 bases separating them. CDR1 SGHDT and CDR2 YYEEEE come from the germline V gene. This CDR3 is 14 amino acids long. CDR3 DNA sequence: TGTGCCAGCAGCTTAGGGGGGTACCAAGAGACCCAGTACTTC. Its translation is CASSLGGYQETQYF.

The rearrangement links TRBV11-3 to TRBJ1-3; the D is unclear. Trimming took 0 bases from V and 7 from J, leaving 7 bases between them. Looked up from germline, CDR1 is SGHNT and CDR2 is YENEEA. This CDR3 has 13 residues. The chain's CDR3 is CASSLERRNTIYF. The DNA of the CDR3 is TGTGCCAGCAGCTTAGAAAGGAGGAACACCATATATTTT.

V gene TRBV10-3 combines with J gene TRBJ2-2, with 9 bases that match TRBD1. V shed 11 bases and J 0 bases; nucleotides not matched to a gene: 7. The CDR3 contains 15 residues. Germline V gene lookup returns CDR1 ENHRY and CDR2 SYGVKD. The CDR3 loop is CAATGTGPNTGELFF. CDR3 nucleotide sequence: TGTGCCGCGACCGGGACAGGGCCGAACACCGGGGAGCTGTTTTTT.

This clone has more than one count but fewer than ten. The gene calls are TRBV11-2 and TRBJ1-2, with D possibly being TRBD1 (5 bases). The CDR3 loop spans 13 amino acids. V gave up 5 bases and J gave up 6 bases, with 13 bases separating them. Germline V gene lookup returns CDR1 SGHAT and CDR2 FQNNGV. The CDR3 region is CASSPGTANGYTF. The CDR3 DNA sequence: TGTGCCAGCAGCCCCGGGACGGCAAATGGCTACACCTTC.

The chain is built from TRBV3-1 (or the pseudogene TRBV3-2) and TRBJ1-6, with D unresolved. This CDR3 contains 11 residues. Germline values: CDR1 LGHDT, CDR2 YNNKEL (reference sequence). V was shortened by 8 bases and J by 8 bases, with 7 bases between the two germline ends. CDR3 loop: CASGGDSPLHF. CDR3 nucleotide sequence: TGTGCCAGCGGCGGGGATTCACCCCTCCACTTT.

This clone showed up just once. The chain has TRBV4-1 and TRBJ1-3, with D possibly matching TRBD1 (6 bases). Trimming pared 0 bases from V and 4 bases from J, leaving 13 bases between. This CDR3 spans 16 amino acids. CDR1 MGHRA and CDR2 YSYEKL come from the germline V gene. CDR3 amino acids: CASSQDPGTSGNTIYF. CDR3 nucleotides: TGCGCCAGCAGCCAAGATCCTGGGACATCGGGAAACACCATATATTTT.

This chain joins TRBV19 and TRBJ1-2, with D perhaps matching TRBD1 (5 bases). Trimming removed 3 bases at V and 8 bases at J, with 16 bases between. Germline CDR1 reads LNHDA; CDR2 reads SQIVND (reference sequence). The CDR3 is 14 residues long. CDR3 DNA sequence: TGTGCCAGTAGTATTGTTTCAGGGCCGGGGGGCTACACCTTC. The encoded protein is CASSIVSGPGGYTF. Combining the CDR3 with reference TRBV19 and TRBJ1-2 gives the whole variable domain DGGITQSPKYLFRKEGQNVTLSCEQNLNHDAMYWYRQDPGQGLRLIYYSQIVNDFQKGDIAEGYSVSREKKESFPLTVTSAQKNPTAFYLCASSIVSGPGGYTFGSGTRLTVV.

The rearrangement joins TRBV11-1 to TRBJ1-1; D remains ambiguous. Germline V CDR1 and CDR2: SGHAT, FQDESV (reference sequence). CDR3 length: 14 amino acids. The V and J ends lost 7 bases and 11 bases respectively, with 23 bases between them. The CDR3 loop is CASKPELWGRGAFF. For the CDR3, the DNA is TGTGCCAGCAAGCCCGAGCTTTGGGGAAGAGGGGCTTTCTTT.

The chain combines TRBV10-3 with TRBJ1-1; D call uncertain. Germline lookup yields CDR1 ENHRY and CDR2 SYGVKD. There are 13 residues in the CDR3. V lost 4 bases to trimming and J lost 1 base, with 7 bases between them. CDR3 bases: TGTGCCATCAGTGCCGAGGCGAACACTGAAGCTTTCTTT. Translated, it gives CAISAEANTEAFF.

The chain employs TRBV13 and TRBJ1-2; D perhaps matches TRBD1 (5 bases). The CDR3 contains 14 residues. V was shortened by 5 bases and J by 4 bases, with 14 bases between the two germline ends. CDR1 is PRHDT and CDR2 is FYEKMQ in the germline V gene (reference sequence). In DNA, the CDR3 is TGTGCCAGCAGCGTGGGACGGACGTCCTATGGCTACACCTTC. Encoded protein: CASSVGRTSYGYTF.

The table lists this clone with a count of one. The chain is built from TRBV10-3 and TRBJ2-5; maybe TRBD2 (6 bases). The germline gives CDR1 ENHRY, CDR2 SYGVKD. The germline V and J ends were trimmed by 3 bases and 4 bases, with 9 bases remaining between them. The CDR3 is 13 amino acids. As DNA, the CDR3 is TGTGCCATCAGTGAAGGACTACGAGAGACCCAGTACTTC. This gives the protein CAISEGLRETQYF.

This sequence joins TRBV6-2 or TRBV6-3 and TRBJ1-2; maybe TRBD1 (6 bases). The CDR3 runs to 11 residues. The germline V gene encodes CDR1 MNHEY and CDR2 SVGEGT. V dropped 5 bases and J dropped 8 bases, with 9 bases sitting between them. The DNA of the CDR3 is TGTGCCAGCAGTCCCGACAGGGGCTACACCTTC. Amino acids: CASSPDRGYTF.

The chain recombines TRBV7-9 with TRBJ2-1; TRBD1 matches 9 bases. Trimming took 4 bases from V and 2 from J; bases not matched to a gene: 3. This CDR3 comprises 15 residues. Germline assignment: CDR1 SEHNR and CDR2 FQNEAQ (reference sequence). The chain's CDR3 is CASSSDRGPYNEQFF. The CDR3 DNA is TGTGCCAGCAGCTCGGACAGGGGTCCCTACAATGAGCAGTTCTTC.

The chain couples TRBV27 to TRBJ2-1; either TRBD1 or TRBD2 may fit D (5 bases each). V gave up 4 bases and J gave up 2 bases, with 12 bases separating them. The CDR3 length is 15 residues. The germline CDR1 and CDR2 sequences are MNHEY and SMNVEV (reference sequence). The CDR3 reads CASSYRDGPYNEQFF. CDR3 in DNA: TGTGCCAGCAGTTACCGGGACGGACCCTACAATGAGCAGTTCTTC.

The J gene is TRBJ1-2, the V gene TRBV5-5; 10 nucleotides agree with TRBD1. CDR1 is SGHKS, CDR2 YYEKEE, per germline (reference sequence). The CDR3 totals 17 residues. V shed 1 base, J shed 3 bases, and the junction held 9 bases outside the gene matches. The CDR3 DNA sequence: TGTGCCAGCAGCTTGCGGGACAGGGGAGTTTTCGACTATGGCTACACCTTC. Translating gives CASSLRDRGVFDYGYTF.

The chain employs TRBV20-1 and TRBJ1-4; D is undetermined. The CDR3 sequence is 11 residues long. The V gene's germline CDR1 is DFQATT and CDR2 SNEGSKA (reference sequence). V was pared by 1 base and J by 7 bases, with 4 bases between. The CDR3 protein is CSARALEKLFF. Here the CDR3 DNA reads TGCAGTGCTAGAGCCCTTGAAAAACTGTTTTTT.

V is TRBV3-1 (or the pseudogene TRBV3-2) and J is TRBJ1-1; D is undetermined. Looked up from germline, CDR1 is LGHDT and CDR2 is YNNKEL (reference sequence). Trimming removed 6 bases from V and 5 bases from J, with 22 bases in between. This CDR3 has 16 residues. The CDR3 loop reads CASSHTVSGMGTEAFF. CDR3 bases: TGTGCCAGCAGTCATACCGTTTCGGGGATGGGAACTGAAGCTTTCTTT.

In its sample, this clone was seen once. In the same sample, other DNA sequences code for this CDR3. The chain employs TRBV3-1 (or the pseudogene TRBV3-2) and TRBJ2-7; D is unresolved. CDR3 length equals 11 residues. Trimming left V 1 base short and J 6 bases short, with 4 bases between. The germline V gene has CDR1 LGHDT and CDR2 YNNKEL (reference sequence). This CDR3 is CASSQAGEQYF. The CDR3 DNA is TGTGCCAGCAGCCAAGCTGGCGAGCAGTACTTC.

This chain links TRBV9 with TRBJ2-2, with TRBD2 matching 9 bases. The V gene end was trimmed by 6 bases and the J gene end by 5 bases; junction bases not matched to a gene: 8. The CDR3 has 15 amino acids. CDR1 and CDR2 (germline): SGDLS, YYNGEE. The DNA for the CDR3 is TGTGCCAGCACCCTGAGAAGCGGGGGGACCGGGGAGCTGTTTTTT. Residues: CASTLRSGGTGELFF.

The chain's CDR3 is CSVEAPRRGQPEAFF. In DNA, the CDR3 is TGCAGCGTTGAAGCCCCGCGAAGGGGGCAGCCTGAAGCTTTCTTT. The rearrangement uses TRBV29-1 and TRBJ1-1; 7 bases match TRBD1. J was trimmed by 6 bases and V by 1 base; bases with no gene match: 11. The CDR3 contains 15 residues. CDR1 and CDR2 from the germline V gene are SQVTM and ANQGSEA.

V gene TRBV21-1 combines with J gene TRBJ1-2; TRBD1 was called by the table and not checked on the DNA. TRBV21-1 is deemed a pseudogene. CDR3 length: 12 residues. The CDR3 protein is CASSKGRYGYTF. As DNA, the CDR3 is TGTGCCAGCAGCAAGGGGCGGTATGGCTACACCTTC.

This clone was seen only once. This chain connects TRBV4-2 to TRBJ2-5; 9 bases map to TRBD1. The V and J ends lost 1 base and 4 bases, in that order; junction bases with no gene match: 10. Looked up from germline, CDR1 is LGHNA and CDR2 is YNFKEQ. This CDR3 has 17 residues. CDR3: CASSQVLGQGLGETQYF. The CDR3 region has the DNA TGTGCCAGCAGCCAAGTTTTGGGACAGGGTTTAGGAGAGACCCAGTACTTC.

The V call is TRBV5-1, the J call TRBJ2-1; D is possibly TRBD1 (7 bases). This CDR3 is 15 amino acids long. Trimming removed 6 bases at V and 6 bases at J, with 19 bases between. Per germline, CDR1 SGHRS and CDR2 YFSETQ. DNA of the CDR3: TGCGCCAGCACCATGGTAGGGCAGGGGGGCAATGAGCAGTTCTTC. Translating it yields CASTMVGQGGNEQFF.

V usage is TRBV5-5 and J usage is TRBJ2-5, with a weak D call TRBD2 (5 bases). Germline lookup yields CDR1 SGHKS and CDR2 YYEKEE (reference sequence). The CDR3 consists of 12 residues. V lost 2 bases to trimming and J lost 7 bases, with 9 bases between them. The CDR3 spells CASSLAEGTQYF. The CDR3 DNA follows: TGTGCCAGCAGCTTAGCCGAGGGGACCCAGTACTTC.

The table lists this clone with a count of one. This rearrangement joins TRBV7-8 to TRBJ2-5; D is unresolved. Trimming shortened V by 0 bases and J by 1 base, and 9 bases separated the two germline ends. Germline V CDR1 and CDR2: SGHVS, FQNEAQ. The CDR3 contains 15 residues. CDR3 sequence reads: CASSLALQLQETQYF. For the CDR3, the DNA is TGTGCCAGCAGCTTAGCTCTACAGCTCCAAGAGACCCAGTACTTC.

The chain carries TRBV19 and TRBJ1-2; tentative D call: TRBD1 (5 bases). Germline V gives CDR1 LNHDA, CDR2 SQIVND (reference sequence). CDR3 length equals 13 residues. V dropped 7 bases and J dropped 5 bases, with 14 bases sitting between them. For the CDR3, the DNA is TGTGCCAGTACCCCGGGGGGGGGTTATGGCTACACCTTC. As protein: CASTPGGGYGYTF.

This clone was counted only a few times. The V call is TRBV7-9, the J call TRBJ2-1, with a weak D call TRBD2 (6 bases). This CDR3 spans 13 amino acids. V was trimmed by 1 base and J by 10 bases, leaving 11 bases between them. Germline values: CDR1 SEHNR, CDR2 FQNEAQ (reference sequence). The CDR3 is CASSLGGAGEQFF. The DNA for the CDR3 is TGTGCCAGCAGCTTAGGCGGGGCGGGGGAGCAGTTCTTC.

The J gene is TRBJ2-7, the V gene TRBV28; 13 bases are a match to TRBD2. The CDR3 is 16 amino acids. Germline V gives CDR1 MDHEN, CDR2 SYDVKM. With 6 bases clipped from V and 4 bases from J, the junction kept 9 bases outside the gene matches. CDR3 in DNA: TGTGCCAGCAGACGTACCGGGACTAGCGGGGTGTACGAGCAGTACTTC. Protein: CASRRTGTSGVYEQYF. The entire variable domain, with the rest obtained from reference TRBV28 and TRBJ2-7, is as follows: DVKVTQSSRYLVKRTGEKVFLECVQDMDHENMFWYRQDPGLGLRLIYFSYDVKMKEKGDIPEGYSVSREKKERFSLILESASTNQTSMYLCASRRTGTSGVYEQYFGPGTRLTVT.